This T cell receptor (beta chain) was documented in a study of T-cell memory formation after mild COVID-19. It was 5'RACE with constant-segment primers that produced the TCR alpha and TCR beta cDNA libraries, which carried sample barcodes and UMIs. Each CDR3 protein is one row after TCRdb ran MiXCR on the 5' RACE reads. The sample comprises 250,000 to 400,000 distinct CDR3 sequences, around 15% of which are singletons, and roughly a fifth rests with the top ten. The sample holds a few counts of this clonotype. Its specificity is unknown. Study-level findings and limits: CD8+ contracting clones occupied EMRA, while CD4+ ones occupied mainly CM and EM. Clones contracting day 15 to 85 were balanced CD4/CD8; later expanders leaned CD4+. Researchers found some responding clones in pre-infection memory, a sign that cross-reactive memory joined.

Germline assignment: CDR1 SGHRS and CDR2 YFSETQ. The CDR3 covers 14 residues. The V end lost 2 bases, the J end lost 4 bases, and 13 bases lay between the germline ends. The specimen sequenced was PBMCs or a T cell subset sorted from them (not recorded which). The TCR originated in a man aged 18 to 30 who had mild COVID-19 (a few samples of this study predate the infection). Cell type and time point are not known. The chain joins TRBV5-1 to TRBJ2-7, with D maybe TRBD1 (6 bases). The CDR3 sequence is CASSLTGIPYEQYF. The CDR3 DNA reads as TGCGCCAGCAGCTTAACAGGGATACCTTACGAGCAGTACTTC.